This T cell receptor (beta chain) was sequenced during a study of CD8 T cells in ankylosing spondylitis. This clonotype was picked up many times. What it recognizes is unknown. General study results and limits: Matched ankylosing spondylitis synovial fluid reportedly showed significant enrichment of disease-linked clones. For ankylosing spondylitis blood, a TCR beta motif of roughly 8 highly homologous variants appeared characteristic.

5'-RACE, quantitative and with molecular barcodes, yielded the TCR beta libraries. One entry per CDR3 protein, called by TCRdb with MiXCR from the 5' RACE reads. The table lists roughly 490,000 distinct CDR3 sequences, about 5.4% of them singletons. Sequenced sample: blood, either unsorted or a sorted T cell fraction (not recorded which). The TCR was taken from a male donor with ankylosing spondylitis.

Here the CDR3 DNA reads TGTGCCAGCAGTTTATCGCCTAGCGGGAGGGCCGTCGGAGACACAGATACGCAGTATTTT. Its translation: CASSLSPSGRAVGDTDTQYF. This chain uses TRBV27 with TRBJ2-3, with TRBD2 matching over 12 bases. The CDR3 is 20 residues long. Germline V lookup: CDR1 MNHEY, CDR2 SMNVEV (reference sequence). V trimming: 0 bases; J trimming: 2 bases; junction bases outside the gene matches: 12.